Listed below are T cell receptor beta chains from one sample, sequenced in a study of cytomegalovirus exposure and HLA in healthy donors. Measured with immunoSEQ multiplex PCR; TCRdb has only the in-frame clones, and not every one. Here the sample spans approximately 160,000 clones, around two thirds being singletons. The sequenced material came from PBMCs. Every receptor here comes from a man aged 50 to 60 in good health and CMV-seronegative. Each CDR3 is given with its conserved first and last residue. The D gene is left open where the match is weak. Size is stated for part of the rows, as once, few or many counts, or as a class when the clone is expanded.

TRBJ1-2 NA TRBV7-9 NA CASSSTRDYGYTF TGTGCCAGCAGCTCCACCCGGGACTATGGCTACACCTTC
TRBJ1-1 NA TRBV7-9 NA CASSLTVWTEAFF TGTGCCAGCAGTCTCACAGTTTGGACTGAAGCTTTCTTT
TRBJ1-3 NA TRBV19 NA CASSLSTRAGNTIYF TGTGCCAGTAGTTTATCGACCAGGGCTGGAAACACCATATATTTT
TRBJ1-1 NA TRBV29-1 NA CSGGRQGGEAFF TGCAGCGGGGGGAGGCAGGGAGGTGAAGCTTTCTTT
TRBJ2-7 NA TRBV7-9 NA CASSAAVNPYEQYF TGTGCCAGCAGCGCGGCAGTTAACCCCTACGAGCAGTACTTC
TRBJ2-5 TRBD2 TRBV19 NA CASSIGLAGSQETQYF TGTGCCAGTAGTATTGGACTAGCGGGATCCCAAGAGACCCAGTACTTC
TRBJ2-3 TRBD2 TRBV6-4 NA CASSETSGGSDTQYF TGTGCCAGCAGTGAGACTAGCGGGGGTTCGGATACGCAGTATTTT
TRBJ2-2 TRBD1 TRBV5-6 NA CASSPGTGDTGELFF TGTGCCAGCAGCCCCGGGACAGGGGACACCGGGGAGCTGTTTTTT
TRBJ2-3 TRBD2 TRBV5-1 few CASSLVPSGFVDTQYF TGCGCCAGCAGCTTGGTACCTAGCGGGTTCGTAGATACGCAGTATTTT
TRBJ1-1 TRBD1 TRBV5-1 NA CASSNPLTGPSTEAFF TGCGCCAGCAGCAATCCGTTGACAGGGCCGAGCACTGAAGCTTTCTTT
TRBJ1-2 TRBD1 TRBV6-5 NA CASSYSRKGTGGSYTF TGTGCCAGCAGTTACTCGAGAAAGGGGACAGGGGGAAGCTACACCTTC
TRBJ2-3 NA TRBV1 NA CTSSQDDPAGGVDTQYF TGCACCAGCAGCCAAGATGATCCAGCGGGGGGCGTAGATACGCAGTATTTT
TRBJ1-3 TRBD1 TRBV7-2 NA CASSLAGQGAFGNTIYF TGTGCCAGCAGCTTAGCGGGGCAGGGGGCTTTTGGAAACACCATATATTTT
TRBJ1-2 NA TRBV6-6 NA CASRQQQNYGYTF TGTGCCAGCAGACAGCAACAAAACTATGGCTACACCTTC
TRBJ2-2 TRBD2 TRBV4-2 NA CASSPGGLAGGTGELFF TGTGCCAGCAGCCCAGGGGGACTAGCGGGGGGGACCGGGGAGCTGTTTTTT
TRBJ2-3 NA TRBV4-1 NA CASSLRPNQAGTQYF TGCGCCAGCAGCCTCCGTCCGAATCAGGCAGGTACGCAGTATTTT